A selection of T cell receptor beta chains follows, all from one sample in a study of T cells in Graves' hyperthyroidism and ophthalmopathy. Using its own MiXCR run on the multiplex PCR reads, TCRdb lists one record per CDR3 protein. Of 130,000 to 150,000 distinct CDR3 sequences detected, approximately 20% appear once; the ten largest clones hold roughly 73%. Sequenced material: blood. Receptor source: a woman in her fifties or sixties with Graves' hyperthyroidism that later progressed to Graves' ophthalmopathy. Each CDR3 is given with its conserved first and last residue. D genes are given only for firm matches. Size is stated for part of the rows, as once, few or many counts, or as a class when the clone is expanded.

abundance: many; d_gene: .; j_gene: TRBJ1-1; v_gene: TRBV28; CDR3aa: CASSSYTEAFF; CDR3nt: TGTGCCAGCAGCTCCTACACTGAAGCTTTCTTT
abundance: many; d_gene: TRBD1; j_gene: TRBJ1-5; v_gene: TRBV12-3/TRBV12-4; CDR3aa: CASSPFPDRGYQPQHF; CDR3nt: TGTGCCAGCAGTCCCTTTCCGGACAGGGGATATCAGCCCCAGCATTTT
abundance: .; d_gene: .; j_gene: TRBJ2-5; v_gene: TRBV20-1; CDR3aa: CSGLPGSGPRETQYF; CDR3nt: TGCAGTGGTCTTCCAGGCTCGGGGCCGCGAGAGACCCAGTACTTC
abundance: many; d_gene: TRBD1; j_gene: TRBJ2-1; v_gene: TRBV30; CDR3aa: CAWSVGTGREQFF; CDR3nt: TGTGCCTGGAGCGTCGGGACAGGGCGTGAGCAGTTCTTC
abundance: many; d_gene: .; j_gene: TRBJ2-7; v_gene: TRBV6-1; CDR3aa: CASFIGSGEQYF; CDR3nt: TGTGCCAGCTTCATAGGGTCGGGCGAGCAGTACTTC
abundance: many; d_gene: TRBD1; j_gene: TRBJ2-4; v_gene: TRBV27; CDR3aa: CASSPRGTGEDIQYF; CDR3nt: TGTGCCAGCAGCCCCCGTGGGACAGGTGAAGACATTCAGTACTTC
abundance: many; d_gene: TRBD1; j_gene: TRBJ1-4; v_gene: TRBV28; CDR3aa: CASMLDRGNEKLFF; CDR3nt: TGTGCCAGCATGCTGGACAGGGGAAATGAAAAACTGTTTTTT
abundance: many; d_gene: TRBD2; j_gene: TRBJ2-5; v_gene: TRBV27; CDR3aa: CASSLWGEGETQYF; CDR3nt: TGTGCCAGCAGTTTATGGGGGGAGGGAGAGACCCAGTACTTC
abundance: many; d_gene: .; j_gene: TRBJ2-2; v_gene: TRBV27; CDR3aa: CASSRAVRGAGNTGELFF; CDR3nt: TGTGCCAGCAGTCGCGCCGTTCGGGGGGCGGGGAACACCGGGGAGCTGTTTTTT
abundance: many; d_gene: TRBD2; j_gene: TRBJ2-1; v_gene: TRBV18; CDR3aa: CASSPSAGVLDEQFF; CDR3nt: TGTGCCAGCTCACCATCAGCGGGAGTTTTGGATGAGCAGTTCTTC
abundance: .; d_gene: .; j_gene: TRBJ2-5; v_gene: TRBV20-1; CDR3aa: CSARVQETQYF; CDR3nt: TGCAGTGCTCGGGTACAAGAGACCCAGTACTTC
abundance: many; d_gene: .; j_gene: TRBJ1-6; v_gene: TRBV28; CDR3aa: CASSLTARGSPLHF; CDR3nt: TGTGCCAGCAGTCTGACGGCTAGGGGTTCACCCCTCCACTTT
abundance: many; d_gene: TRBD2; j_gene: TRBJ2-3; v_gene: TRBV19; CDR3aa: CASSARGLAGVIRTDTQYF; CDR3nt: TGTGCCAGTAGTGCACGTGGACTAGCGGGAGTTATCAGGACAGATACGCAGTATTTT
abundance: .; d_gene: TRBD1; j_gene: TRBJ2-7; v_gene: TRBV18; CDR3aa: CASSQTPGQRSYEQYF; CDR3nt: TGTGCCAGCTCTCAAACCCCGGGACAGAGATCCTACGAGCAGTACTTC
abundance: .; d_gene: .; j_gene: TRBJ1-2; v_gene: TRBV28; CDR3aa: CASRPGGDSNYGYTF; CDR3nt: TGTGCCAGCCGACCCGGAGGGGACTCTAACTATGGCTACACCTTC
abundance: many; d_gene: TRBD2; j_gene: TRBJ2-3; v_gene: TRBV5-1; CDR3aa: CASSIAGVSTDTQYF; CDR3nt: TGCGCCAGCAGTATTGCGGGAGTTAGCACAGATACGCAGTATTTT
abundance: few; d_gene: TRBD2; j_gene: TRBJ2-2; v_gene: TRBV7-3; CDR3aa: CASSFDGAGVPGELFF; CDR3nt: TGTGCCAGCAGCTTCGACGGGGCGGGAGTGCCCGGGGAGCTGTTTTTT
abundance: many; d_gene: TRBD2; j_gene: TRBJ2-5; v_gene: TRBV28; CDR3aa: CASSFFRGRATDQETQYF; CDR3nt: TGTGCCAGCAGTTTTTTTCGCGGGAGGGCCACCGACCAAGAGACCCAGTACTTC
abundance: .; d_gene: .; j_gene: TRBJ2-2; v_gene: TRBV20-1; CDR3aa: CSAPLKGYTGELFF; CDR3nt: TGCAGTGCCCCACTAAAGGGGTACACCGGGGAGCTGTTTTTT
abundance: .; d_gene: TRBD1; j_gene: TRBJ1-2; v_gene: TRBV19; CDR3aa: CASSFGTGRDGDGYTF; CDR3nt: TGTGCCAGTAGTTTCGGGACAGGGAGAGATGGAGATGGCTACACCTTC
abundance: .; d_gene: TRBD2; j_gene: TRBJ2-7; v_gene: TRBV2; CDR3aa: CASSSPSGYEQYF; CDR3nt: TGTGCCAGCAGTTCCCCTAGCGGGTACGAGCAGTACTTC
abundance: .; d_gene: .; j_gene: TRBJ2-4; v_gene: TRBV30; CDR3aa: CAWSSGDIQYF; CDR3nt: TGTGCCTGGTCTTCCGGTGACATTCAGTACTTC
abundance: many; d_gene: TRBD1; j_gene: TRBJ1-1; v_gene: TRBV28; CDR3aa: CAAQTGAGNTEAFF; CDR3nt: TGTGCCGCCCAGACAGGGGCCGGGAACACTGAAGCTTTCTTT
abundance: many; d_gene: TRBD2; j_gene: TRBJ2-4; v_gene: TRBV20-1; CDR3aa: CSARTSGRASAKNIQYF; CDR3nt: TGCAGTGCTAGGACTAGCGGGAGGGCCTCAGCCAAAAACATTCAGTACTTC
abundance: many; d_gene: .; j_gene: TRBJ2-1; v_gene: TRBV28; CDR3aa: CASSAQGISYNEQFF; CDR3nt: TGTGCCAGCAGTGCCCAGGGCATCTCCTACAATGAGCAGTTCTTC
abundance: .; d_gene: .; j_gene: TRBJ2-3; v_gene: TRBV2; CDR3aa: CASRAEATDTQYF; CDR3nt: TGTGCCAGCAGAGCCGAAGCCACAGATACGCAGTATTTT
abundance: many; d_gene: .; j_gene: TRBJ1-1; v_gene: TRBV24-1; CDR3aa: CATSDAGRGEAFF; CDR3nt: TGTGCCACCAGTGATGCGGGACGGGGTGAAGCTTTCTTT
abundance: .; d_gene: TRBD2; j_gene: TRBJ2-7; v_gene: TRBV28; CDR3aa: CASSQEGLAETYEQYF; CDR3nt: TGTGCCAGCAGCCAAGAGGGACTAGCGGAGACCTACGAGCAGTACTTC
abundance: .; d_gene: TRBD1; j_gene: TRBJ2-1; v_gene: TRBV18; CDR3aa: CASSLETGRDEQFF; CDR3nt: TGTGCCAGCTCTCTCGAGACAGGGCGGGATGAGCAGTTCTTC
abundance: many; d_gene: TRBD1; j_gene: TRBJ1-6; v_gene: TRBV5-4; CDR3aa: CASSASGTANSPLHF; CDR3nt: TGTGCCAGCAGCGCCTCCGGGACAGCTAATTCACCCCTCCACTTT
abundance: once; d_gene: .; j_gene: TRBJ1-1; v_gene: TRBV7-6; CDR3aa: CASSLGGAPTEAFF; CDR3nt: TGTGCCAGCAGCTTAGGGGGGGCGCCCACTGAAGCTTTCTTT
abundance: many; d_gene: .; j_gene: TRBJ1-4; v_gene: TRBV3-1; CDR3aa: CASSRSNPPFVEKLFF; CDR3nt: TGTGCCAGCAGCCGAAGTAACCCGCCCTTTGTTGAAAAACTGTTTTTT
abundance: .; d_gene: TRBD1; j_gene: TRBJ1-1; v_gene: TRBV19; CDR3aa: CASSVDRGHAEAFF; CDR3nt: TGTGCCAGTAGTGTGGACAGGGGGCACGCTGAAGCTTTCTTT
abundance: few; d_gene: TRBD2; j_gene: TRBJ2-1; v_gene: TRBV6-1; CDR3aa: CASRRAGGPFDEQFF; CDR3nt: TGTGCCAGCAGACGAGCGGGAGGGCCGTTCGATGAGCAGTTCTTC
abundance: many; d_gene: .; j_gene: TRBJ1-2; v_gene: TRBV30; CDR3aa: CAWTTGAGVGYGYTF; CDR3nt: TGTGCCTGGACAACAGGCGCAGGGGTTGGCTATGGCTACACCTTC
abundance: .; d_gene: .; j_gene: TRBJ2-7; v_gene: TRBV7-8; CDR3aa: CASSSNRDRPYYEQYF; CDR3nt: TGTGCCAGCAGCTCTAACCGGGACCGCCCCTATTACGAGCAGTACTTC
abundance: many; d_gene: .; j_gene: TRBJ2-3; v_gene: TRBV20-1; CDR3aa: CSARVYDTQYF; CDR3nt: TGCAGTGCTAGAGTTTACGATACGCAGTATTTT
abundance: many; d_gene: TRBD2; j_gene: TRBJ2-5; v_gene: TRBV6-5; CDR3aa: CASSYPGLAGAPQETQYF; CDR3nt: TGTGCCAGCAGTTACCCGGGACTAGCGGGAGCCCCCCAAGAGACCCAGTACTTC
abundance: .; d_gene: .; j_gene: TRBJ1-5; v_gene: TRBV6-1; CDR3aa: CASLEASGQPQHF; CDR3nt: TGTGCCAGCTTGGAGGCGTCGGGACAGCCCCAGCATTTT
abundance: many; d_gene: .; j_gene: TRBJ2-3; v_gene: TRBV3-1; CDR3aa: CASSQGHADTQYF; CDR3nt: TGTGCCAGCAGCCAAGGGCACGCAGATACGCAGTATTTT
abundance: .; d_gene: TRBD1; j_gene: TRBJ2-7; v_gene: TRBV28; CDR3aa: CASRGSGQAYGKQYF; CDR3nt: TGTGCCAGCAGGGGTTCGGGACAGGCTTACGGAAAGCAGTACTTC
abundance: many; d_gene: .; j_gene: TRBJ1-1; v_gene: TRBV27; CDR3aa: CASRVGGNTEAFF; CDR3nt: TGTGCCAGCAGGGTAGGGGGGAACACTGAAGCTTTCTTT
abundance: many; d_gene: .; j_gene: TRBJ2-3; v_gene: TRBV4-1; CDR3aa: CASSQDSGITTDTQYF; CDR3nt: TGCGCCAGCAGCCAGGACAGCGGGATAACGACAGATACGCAGTATTTT
abundance: .; d_gene: TRBD2; j_gene: TRBJ2-1; v_gene: TRBV5-1; CDR3aa: CASSFQAGGSSEQFF; CDR3nt: TGCGCCAGCAGCTTTCAAGCGGGAGGATCTAGTGAGCAGTTCTTC
abundance: few; d_gene: TRBD2; j_gene: TRBJ2-2; v_gene: TRBV7-3; CDR3aa: CASSRLAGVGNGELFF; CDR3nt: TGTGCCAGCAGTCGACTAGCGGGAGTCGGCAACGGGGAGCTGTTTTTT
abundance: many; d_gene: .; j_gene: TRBJ2-2; v_gene: TRBV2; CDR3aa: CASRETGLETGELFF; CDR3nt: TGTGCCAGCAGAGAAACAGGGTTGGAAACCGGGGAGCTGTTTTTT
abundance: .; d_gene: .; j_gene: TRBJ2-7; v_gene: TRBV9; CDR3aa: CASSYSPSYEQYF; CDR3nt: TGTGCCAGCAGTTATTCCCCATCCTACGAGCAGTACTTC
abundance: .; d_gene: TRBD1; j_gene: TRBJ1-5; v_gene: TRBV11-2; CDR3aa: CASSRPGTGDNQPQHF; CDR3nt: TGTGCCAGCAGCCGACCCGGGACAGGGGACAATCAGCCCCAGCATTTT
abundance: many; d_gene: .; j_gene: TRBJ1-5; v_gene: TRBV28; CDR3aa: CASRPSGHSGNQPQHF; CDR3nt: TGTGCCAGCAGGCCCTCAGGGCATAGTGGCAATCAGCCCCAGCATTTT
abundance: .; d_gene: TRBD1; j_gene: TRBJ2-1; v_gene: TRBV24-1; CDR3aa: CATSERRGSGNEQFF; CDR3nt: TGCGCCACCAGTGAACGCAGGGGGTCGGGGAATGAGCAGTTCTTC
abundance: few; d_gene: .; j_gene: TRBJ2-1; v_gene: TRBV27; CDR3aa: CASSLEGGPGHYNEQFF; CDR3nt: TGTGCCAGCAGTTTGGAGGGTGGTCCGGGACATTACAATGAGCAGTTCTTC
abundance: few; d_gene: TRBD2; j_gene: TRBJ2-3; v_gene: TRBV6-1; CDR3aa: CASSDSGGRRHTQYF; CDR3nt: TGTGCCAGCAGTGATTCAGGCGGGAGGCGGCATACGCAGTATTTT
abundance: .; d_gene: .; j_gene: TRBJ1-1; v_gene: TRBV29-1; CDR3aa: CSVASPEAFF; CDR3nt: TGCAGCGTTGCTTCCCCTGAAGCTTTCTTT
abundance: .; d_gene: .; j_gene: TRBJ2-3; v_gene: TRBV7-9; CDR3aa: CASSLQAERVGVTQYF; CDR3nt: TGTGCCAGCAGCTTGCAAGCGGAGAGGGTGGGGGTTACGCAGTATTTT